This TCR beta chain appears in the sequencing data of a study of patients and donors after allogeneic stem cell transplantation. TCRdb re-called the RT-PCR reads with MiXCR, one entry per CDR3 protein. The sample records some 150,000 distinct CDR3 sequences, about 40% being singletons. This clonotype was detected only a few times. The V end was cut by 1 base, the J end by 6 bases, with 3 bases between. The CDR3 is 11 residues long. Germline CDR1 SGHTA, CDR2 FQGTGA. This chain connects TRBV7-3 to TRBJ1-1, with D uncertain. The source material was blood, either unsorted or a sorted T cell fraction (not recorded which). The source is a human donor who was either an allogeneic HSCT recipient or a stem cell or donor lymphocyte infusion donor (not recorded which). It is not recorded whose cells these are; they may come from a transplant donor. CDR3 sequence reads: CASSLSPEAFF. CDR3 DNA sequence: TGTGCCAGCAGCTTAAGCCCTGAAGCTTTCTTT.